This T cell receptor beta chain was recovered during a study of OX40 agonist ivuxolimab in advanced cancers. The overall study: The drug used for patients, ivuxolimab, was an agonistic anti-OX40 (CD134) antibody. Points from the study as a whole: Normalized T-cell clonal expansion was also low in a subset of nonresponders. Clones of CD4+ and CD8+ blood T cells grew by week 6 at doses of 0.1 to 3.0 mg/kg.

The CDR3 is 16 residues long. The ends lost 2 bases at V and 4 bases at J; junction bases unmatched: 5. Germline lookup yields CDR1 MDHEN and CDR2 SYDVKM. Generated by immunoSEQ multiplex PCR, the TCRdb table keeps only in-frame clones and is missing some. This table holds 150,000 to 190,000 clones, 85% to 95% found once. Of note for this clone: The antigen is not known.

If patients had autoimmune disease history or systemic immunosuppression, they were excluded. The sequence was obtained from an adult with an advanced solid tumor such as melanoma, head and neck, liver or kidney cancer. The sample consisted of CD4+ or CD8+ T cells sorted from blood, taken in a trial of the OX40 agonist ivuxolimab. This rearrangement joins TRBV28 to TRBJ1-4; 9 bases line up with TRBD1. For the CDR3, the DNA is TGTGCCAGCAGTTTAAGGACAGGGGTGGGTAATGAAAAACTGTTTTTT. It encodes CASSLRTGVGNEKLFF.